This T cell receptor (beta chain) is from a study of shared clonotypes between healthy human individuals. Germline CDR1 and CDR2: SGDLS and YYNGEE. The CDR3 spans 15 residues. Trimming removed 5 bases from V and 4 bases from J; junction bases left unmatched: 8. Points on this clone: Given a much more abundant clone one base away, this may be a read error. Other DNA sequences in the same sample also yield this CDR3.

The method was immunoSEQ multiplex PCR; TCRdb's version includes in-frame clones alone and lacks a portion of them. In the table there are some 92,000 clones, around half of which are singletons. Sample: PBMCs. V usage is TRBV9 and J usage is TRBJ2-1, with TRBD2 matching 8 bases. This sequence originates from a woman between 40 and 50 years old in good health. Some clones in this sample may be carry-over from other donors' samples. The DNA for the CDR3 is TGTGCCAGCAGTGTAAGCGGGAGCTATTACAATGAGCAGTTCTTC. Translated, it gives CASSVSGSYYNEQFF.